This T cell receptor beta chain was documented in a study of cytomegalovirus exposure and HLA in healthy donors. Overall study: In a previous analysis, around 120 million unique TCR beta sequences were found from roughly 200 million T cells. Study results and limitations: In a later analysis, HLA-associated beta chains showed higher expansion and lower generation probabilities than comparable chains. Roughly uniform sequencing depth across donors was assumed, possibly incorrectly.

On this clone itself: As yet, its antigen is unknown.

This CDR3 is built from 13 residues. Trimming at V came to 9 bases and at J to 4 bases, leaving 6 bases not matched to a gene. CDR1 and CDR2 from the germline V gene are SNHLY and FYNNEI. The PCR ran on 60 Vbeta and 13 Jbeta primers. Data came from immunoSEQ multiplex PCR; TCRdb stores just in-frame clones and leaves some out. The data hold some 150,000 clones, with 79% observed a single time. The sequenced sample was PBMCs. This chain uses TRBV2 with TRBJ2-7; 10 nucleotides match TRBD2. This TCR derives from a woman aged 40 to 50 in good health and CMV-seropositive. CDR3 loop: CASSPSGGYEQYF. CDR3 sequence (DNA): TGTGCCAGTTCCCCTAGCGGGGGTTACGAGCAGTACTTC.